This TCR beta chain was captured in a study of shared clonotypes between healthy human individuals. For the study at large: CD4 naive and CD4 memory each took three plates per donor, while CD8 naive took two and CD8 memory one.

Study findings and constraints: Only blood was sampled, and tissue TCR repertoires likely differ from blood ones. The rarefaction results pointed to incomplete sorted-subset sequencing despite large depth.

In the case of this clone: Its antigen is as yet unknown.

Sequenced by immunoSEQ multiplex PCR; TCRdb stores in-frame clones only, minus some. The table records 850,000 to 1,200,000 clones, roughly 75% of them present only once. V gave up 7 bases and J gave up 5 bases, with 18 bases separating them. CDR1 is LNHDA, CDR2 SQIVND, per germline (reference sequence). The CDR3 runs to 15 residues. The specimen was memory CD4+ T cells sorted from blood. Indicated subset: CD45RA-negative fraction. This chain joins TRBV19 and TRBJ2-1; D might be TRBD2 (5 bases). The receptor's source is a man between 18 and 29 years old in good health. CDR3 nucleotides: TGTGCCAGTAACCCTCGGGGAGATTGGAACAATGAGCAGTTCTTC. Its protein product is CASNPRGDWNNEQFF.